This T cell receptor beta chain derives from a study of T-cell memory formation after mild COVID-19. Study outcomes and limitations: The second-wave clones peaking on day 37 were not confirmed as SARS-CoV-2-specific. Some SARS-CoV-2-responding clones were already detected in memory before infection.

V lost 1 base and J 12 bases, leaving 16 bases between the germline ends. The CDR3 contains 13 residues. Looked up from germline, CDR1 is SGHDN and CDR2 is FVKESK. From the 5' RACE reads, TCRdb called clonotypes with MiXCR, one entry per CDR3 protein. Of approximately 500,000 distinct CDR3 sequences in the sample, nearly 25% were seen once. This clonotype has just a few counts. Its antigen is as yet unknown. The receptor was isolated from an adult woman who had mild COVID-19 (a few samples of this study predate the infection). Cell type and time point are not known. The sequencing sample was made of PBMCs or a T cell subset sorted from them (not recorded which). The chain couples TRBV14 to TRBJ2-7, with D possibly matching TRBD1 (5 bases). For the CDR3, the DNA is TGTGCCAGCAGCCAAGTCCCCCGACAGCGCCGGTACTTC. Encoded protein: CASSQVPRQRRYF.